Below are 30 T cell receptor beta chains sequenced from a single sample in a study of cytomegalovirus exposure and HLA in healthy donors. PCR primers comprised 60 Vbeta and 13 Jbeta primers. Repertoires were generated with immunoSEQ multiplex PCR, while TCRdb's copy carries only in-frame clones and drops some. The sample holds 100,000 to 150,000 clones, about 81% seen once. The sequencing sample was made of PBMCs. All receptors come from a woman between 50 and 59 years old in good health and CMV-seropositive.

This chain connects TRBV10-2 to TRBJ2-4, with a possible D match to TRBD1 (5 bases). Germline values: CDR1 WSHSY, CDR2 SAAADI. CDR3 length equals 15 residues. Trimming pared 2 bases from V and 6 bases from J, leaving 14 bases between. In DNA form, the CDR3 reads TGCGCCAGCAGTGAGCCGGACATATGGGGAAACATTCAGTACTTC. Protein product: CASSEPDIWGNIQYF.

The chain couples TRBV7-9 to TRBJ2-5, with unresolved D. Germline CDR1 and CDR2: SEHNR and FQNEAQ (reference sequence). This CDR3 spans 13 amino acids. V was clipped by 5 bases and J by 5 bases, with 12 bases between them. The CDR3 DNA is TGTGCCAGCAGCCCCTCGTCCCAGGAGACCCAGTACTTC. This sequence encodes CASSPSSQETQYF.

The J gene is TRBJ1-2, the V gene TRBV25-1, with TRBD1 matching 7 bases. Germline CDR1 and CDR2: MGHDK and SYGVNS. V lost 4 bases to trimming and J lost 8 bases; unmatched junction nucleotides: 13. This CDR3 comprises 15 residues. CDR3: CASSGLPNRGAGYTF. The CDR3, as DNA: TGTGCCAGCAGTGGATTGCCCAACAGGGGTGCAGGCTACACCTTC.

This clone has just one count. The chain is built from TRBV14 and TRBJ2-5; possibly TRBD2 for D (6 bases). Trimming took off 4 bases at V and 0 bases at J, with 18 bases between the two ends. There are 17 residues in the CDR3. Germline lookup yields CDR1 SGHDN and CDR2 FVKESK. The CDR3 is CASSLGTPHSYQETQYF. The CDR3 DNA reads TGTGCCAGCAGCCTCGGGACTCCTCATTCGTACCAAGAGACCCAGTACTTC. Supplemented by reference TRBV14 and TRBJ2-5, the full variable domain reads EAGVTQFPSHSVIEKGQTVTLRCDPISGHDNLYWYRRVMGKEIKFLLHFVKESKQDESGMPNNRFLAERTGGTYSTLKVQPAELEDSGVYFCASSLGTPHSYQETQYFGPGTRLLVL.

This chain connects TRBV15 to TRBJ2-1; TRBD1 matches 11 bases. With V trimmed by 1 base and J by 2 bases, 10 bases remained unmatched. There are 19 residues in the CDR3. The V gene's germline CDR1 is LNHNV and CDR2 YYDKDF (reference sequence). This CDR3 is CATSRGTGGASLAYNEQFF. In DNA form, the CDR3 reads TGTGCCACCAGCAGAGGGACAGGGGGCGCGTCTCTCGCCTACAATGAGCAGTTCTTC.

The rearrangement joins TRBV6-1 to TRBJ1-2; D not certain. V shed 0 bases and J shed 5 bases, with 10 bases lying between them. The length of the CDR3 is 14 residues. Per the germline V gene, CDR1 is MNHNS and CDR2 is SASEGT. Written as DNA, the CDR3 is TGTGCCAGCAGTGAAGCGGGCACACTTTATGGCTACACCTTC. Protein sequence: CASSEAGTLYGYTF.

This clone was seen a few times. This chain connects TRBV25-1 to TRBJ1-4, with 9 nucleotides matching TRBD1. Per germline, CDR1 MGHDK and CDR2 SYGVNS. This CDR3 has 13 residues. The V and J ends lost 8 bases and 8 bases, in that order; junction bases with no gene match: 6. For the CDR3, the DNA is TGTGCCAGCCGGGGACAGGGTGAAGAAAAACTGTTTTTT. It specifies CASRGQGEEKLFF.

V is TRBV10-3 and J is TRBJ1-2; perhaps TRBD1 as D (6 bases). With 7 bases removed from V and 4 bases from J, the gap between germline ends came to 13 bases. Germline V gene lookup returns CDR1 ENHRY and CDR2 SYGVKD. CDR3 length: 13 amino acids. CDR3 DNA sequence: TGTGCCATCAAAGGACAGACGACCTATGGCTACACCTTC. Encoded protein: CAIKGQTTYGYTF.

The chain is built from TRBV30 and TRBJ2-3; D gene uncertain. The V end was cut by 2 bases, the J end by 0 bases, with 9 bases between. In germline, CDR1 is GTSNPN, CDR2 SVGIG (reference sequence). The CDR3 has 14 residues. CDR3 nucleotides: TGTGCCTGGAGTATACAGTCTAGCACAGATACGCAGTATTTT. This gives the protein CAWSIQSSTDTQYF.

V is TRBV7-2 and J is TRBJ1-2, with TRBD1 matching 9 bases. The CDR3 totals 16 residues. Per the germline V gene, CDR1 is SGHTA and CDR2 is FQGNSA. With 2 bases clipped from V and 7 bases from J, the junction kept 11 bases outside the gene matches. CDR3 protein: CASSLIPTLDRGGYTF. Here the CDR3 DNA reads TGTGCCAGCAGCTTAATCCCGACCCTGGACAGGGGTGGCTACACCTTC.

The V call is TRBV15, the J call TRBJ1-6; D may be TRBD1 (6 bases). V was trimmed by 0 bases and J by 10 bases, leaving 16 bases between them. CDR3 length: 16 amino acids. The germline V gene has CDR1 LNHNV and CDR2 YYDKDF (reference sequence). The CDR3 DNA sequence: TGTGCCACCAGCAGAGATCATCAGGGGACGAGATCACCCCTCCACTTT. Translating gives CATSRDHQGTRSPLHF. The full variable domain, rest sourced from reference TRBV15 and TRBJ1-6, is DAMVIQNPRYQVTQFGKPVTLSCSQTLNHNVMYWYQQKSSQAPKLLFHYYDKDFNNEADTPDNFQSRRPNTSFCFLDIRSPGLGDTAMYLCATSRDHQGTRSPLHFGNGTRLTVT.

The V gene is TRBV30, the J gene TRBJ2-7, with a possible D match to TRBD2 (5 bases). The CDR3 is 13 residues long. V was shortened by 0 bases and J by 6 bases, with 12 bases between the two germline ends. CDR1 is GTSNPN, CDR2 SVGIG, per germline (reference sequence). CDR3 region: CAWSVGLFSEQYF. In DNA form, the CDR3 reads TGTGCCTGGAGTGTAGGACTCTTCTCCGAGCAGTACTTC.

This clone has just a few counts. The chain links TRBV5-4 to TRBJ2-1; no definite D call. The V end lost 0 bases, the J end lost 10 bases, and 5 bases lay between the germline ends. The CDR3 totals 11 residues. Germline V CDR1 and CDR2: SGHNT, YYREEE (reference sequence). This chain's CDR3 is CASSLEAEQFF. CDR3 DNA: TGTGCCAGCAGCTTGGAAGCGGAGCAGTTCTTC.

This clone appeared a few times. The V gene is TRBV4-1, the J gene TRBJ1-2; D is perhaps TRBD1 (5 bases). CDR1 is MGHRA and CDR2 is YSYEKL in the germline V gene. This CDR3 is built from 14 residues. V was cut by 0 bases and J by 3 bases, with 8 bases left in between. The DNA of the CDR3 is TGCGCCAGCAGCCAAGACCGGGGGTACTATGGCTACACCTTC. It yields the protein CASSQDRGYYGYTF.

This clone was seen only a few times. This CDR3 is also generated by other DNA sequences in the sample. CDR3 nucleotide sequence: TGCGCCAGCAGTCAATGGCCCGCACAGTACTTC. It encodes CASSQWPAQYF. V and J are TRBV23-1 and TRBJ2-7; D gene ambiguous. TRBV23-1 is annotated as an ORF whose role is uncertain. V dropped 1 base and J dropped 10 bases, with 8 bases sitting between them. The CDR3 extends over 11 amino acids.

The gene calls are TRBV29-1 and TRBJ2-7; 10 bases map to TRBD1. The V and J ends lost 5 bases and 2 bases, in that order; junction bases with no gene match: 6. The CDR3 consists of 14 residues. Germline V gives CDR1 SQVTM, CDR2 ANQGSEA. CDR3 residues: CSVSTGQGTYEQYF. In DNA form, the CDR3 reads TGCAGCGTTTCAACGGGACAGGGGACCTACGAGCAGTACTTC.

In DNA form, the CDR3 reads TGCGCCAGCAGCAGAAAGACCGGGACAGGGGTCGCGGAAGCTTTCTTT. This codes for CASSRKTGTGVAEAFF. V is TRBV5-1 and J is TRBJ1-1; 10 nucleotides match TRBD1. The CDR3 has 16 amino acids. CDR1 SGHRS and CDR2 YFSETQ come from the germline V gene. Trimming cost V 4 bases and J 8 bases; bases outside gene matches: 14.

This clone was seen a single time. The CDR3 loop is CASSHPGQDYEQYF. As DNA, the CDR3 is TGTGCCAGCAGTCACCCGGGACAAGACTACGAGCAGTACTTC. The chain combines TRBV6-5 with TRBJ2-7; perhaps TRBD1 as D (6 bases). The germline V gene has CDR1 MNHEY and CDR2 SVGAGI. Trimming removed 5 bases from V and 3 bases from J, with 14 bases in between. The CDR3 contains 14 residues.

V and J are TRBV7-9 and TRBJ2-1; TRBD2 matches at 10 bases. This CDR3 has 12 amino acids. With V trimmed by 10 bases and J by 13 bases, 10 bases remained unmatched. Germline assignment: CDR1 SEHNR and CDR2 FQNEAQ (reference sequence). This CDR3 reads CAIPGQREGQFF. In DNA form, the CDR3 reads TGTGCCATCCCGGGTCAGCGGGAGGGTCAGTTCTTC.

The chain is built from TRBV7-9 and TRBJ1-1, with D perhaps TRBD1 (6 bases). CDR1 is SEHNR and CDR2 is FQNEAQ in the germline V gene (reference sequence). Trimming left V 3 bases short and J 5 bases short, with 13 bases between. The CDR3 runs to 14 residues. The CDR3 is CASSFGGGQTEAFF. CDR3 in DNA: TGTGCCAGCAGCTTCGGGGGGGGGCAGACTGAAGCTTTCTTT.

The rearrangement links TRBV4-1 to TRBJ2-3, with 11 bases matching TRBD2. CDR3 length equals 17 residues. V was clipped by 2 bases and J by 4 bases; unmatched bases: 8. From germline, CDR1 is MGHRA and CDR2 YSYEKL. DNA of the CDR3: TGCGCCAGCAGCCAACTTTTAGCGGGAGGGCCATCAGATACGCAGTATTTT. This translates into CASSQLLAGGPSDTQYF.

The chain joins TRBV7-3 to TRBJ2-3; TRBD1 aligns across 9 bases. Germline V CDR1 and CDR2: SGHTA, FQGTGA. This CDR3 comprises 17 residues. Trimming took 5 bases from V and 3 from J; bases not matched to a gene: 12. CDR3 bases: TGTGCCAGCAGCCTAAGGGGTGGGGGACAGGGAACAGATACGCAGTATTTT. This codes for CASSLRGGGQGTDTQYF. The full variable domain, with the rest looked up from reference TRBV7-3 and TRBJ2-3, is GAGVSQTPSNKVTEKGKYVELRCDPISGHTALYWYRQSLGQGPEFLIYFQGTGAADDSGLPNDRFFAVRPEGSVSTLKIQRTERGDSAVYLCASSLRGGGQGTDTQYFGPGTRLTVL.

The rearrangement links TRBV30 to TRBJ2-2, with D possibly TRBD2 on 6 matching bases. This CDR3 comprises 15 residues. Germline loops: CDR1 GTSNPN, CDR2 SVGIG (reference sequence). Trimming pared 0 bases from V and 4 bases from J, leaving 12 bases between. The CDR3 spells CAWSVGRSGTGELFF. The CDR3 DNA reads TGTGCCTGGAGTGTGGGACGTAGCGGCACCGGGGAGCTGTTTTTT.

The rearrangement links TRBV5-5 to TRBJ2-1; 7 bases agree with TRBD1. Germline trimming cut 2 bases from V and 10 bases from J; bases unmatched to any gene: 12. Germline V gene data show CDR1 as SGHKS and CDR2 as YYEKEE (reference sequence). CDR3 length equals 15 residues. The CDR3 nucleotides are TGTGCCAGCAGCTTAGGGACAGCCCTCTCATGGGAGCAGTTCTTC. Translation: CASSLGTALSWEQFF. Full variable domain (outside the CDR3, taken from reference TRBV5-5 and TRBJ2-1): DAGVTQSPTHLIKTRGQQVTLRCSPISGHKSVSWYQQVLGQGPQFIFQYYEKEERGRGNFPDRFSARQFPNYSSELNVNALLLGDSALYLCASSLGTALSWEQFFGPGTRLTVL.

This chain joins TRBV2 and TRBJ2-5, with 10 bases aligning to TRBD2. CDR3 length: 16 amino acids. The germline gives CDR1 SNHLY, CDR2 FYNNEI. V dropped 1 base and J dropped 5; count of bases not matched to a gene: 7. The CDR3 nucleotides read TGTGCCAGCAGTGAAGAGGCTAGCGGGAGTGGGGAGACCCAGTACTTC. It specifies CASSEEASGSGETQYF.

In this sample, this clone turned up a few times. This rearrangement joins TRBV27 to TRBJ1-2; 8 nucleotides line up with TRBD1. Germline trimming cut 7 bases from V and 3 bases from J; bases unmatched to any gene: 7. Germline V gives CDR1 MNHEY, CDR2 SMNVEV (reference sequence). The CDR3 is 14 residues long. CDR3 DNA sequence: TGTGCCAGCACAAGGACAGGGAATGACTATGGCTACACCTTC. Translating gives CASTRTGNDYGYTF.

V gene TRBV19 combines with J gene TRBJ1-1; possible D gene TRBD1, 6 bases. Trimming pared 6 bases from V and 2 bases from J, leaving 16 bases between. Looked up from germline, CDR1 is LNHDA and CDR2 is SQIVND (reference sequence). This CDR3 is 15 amino acids long. CDR3 region: CASSLQGGGNTEAFF. The CDR3 DNA is TGTGCCAGTAGCCTCCAGGGAGGGGGAAACACTGAAGCTTTCTTT.

The rearrangement links TRBV10-3 to TRBJ2-5; 10 bases agree with TRBD2. Matching the DNA end better, TRBJ2-7 makes the J call doubtful. This CDR3 has 14 residues. Germline assignment: CDR1 ENHRY and CDR2 SYGVKD. CDR3 region: CAISDLAGDYEQYF. CDR3 coding DNA: TGTGCCATCAGTGACCTAGCGGGAGACTACGAGCAGTACTTC.

The V call is TRBV4-1, the J call TRBJ2-5; TRBD2 matches at 7 bases. V gave up 1 base and J gave up 5 bases; unmatched junction bases: 13. The CDR3 length is 17 residues. The germline V gene has CDR1 MGHRA and CDR2 YSYEKL. The CDR3 DNA sequence: TGCGCCAGCAGCCAAGCCAGAGTCGCGGGAGAGGGGGAGACCCAGTACTTC. It yields the protein CASSQARVAGEGETQYF.

The chain carries TRBV2 and TRBJ2-5; D remains ambiguous. This CDR3 contains 12 residues. The V end was cut by 7 bases, the J end by 5 bases, with 11 bases between. The germline V gene has CDR1 SNHLY and CDR2 FYNNEI. CDR3 amino acids: CASTDLKETQYF. CDR3 in DNA: TGTGCCAGCACTGACCTAAAGGAGACCCAGTACTTC.